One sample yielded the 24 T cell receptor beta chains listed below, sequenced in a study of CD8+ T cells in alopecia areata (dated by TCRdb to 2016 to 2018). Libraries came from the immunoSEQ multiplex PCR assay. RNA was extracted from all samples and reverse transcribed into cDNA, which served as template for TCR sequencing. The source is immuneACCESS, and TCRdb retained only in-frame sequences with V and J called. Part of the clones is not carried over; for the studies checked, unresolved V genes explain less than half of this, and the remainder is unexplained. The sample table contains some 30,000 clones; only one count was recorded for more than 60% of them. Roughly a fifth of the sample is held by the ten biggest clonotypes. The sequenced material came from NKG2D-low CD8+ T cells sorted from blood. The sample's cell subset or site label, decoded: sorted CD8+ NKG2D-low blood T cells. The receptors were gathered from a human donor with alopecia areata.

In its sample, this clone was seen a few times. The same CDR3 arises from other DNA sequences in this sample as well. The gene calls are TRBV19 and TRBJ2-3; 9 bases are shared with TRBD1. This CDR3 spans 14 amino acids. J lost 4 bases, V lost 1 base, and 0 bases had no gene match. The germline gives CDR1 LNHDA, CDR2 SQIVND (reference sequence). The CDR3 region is CASSIGQGADTQYF. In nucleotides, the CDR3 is TGTGCCAGTAGTATAGGACAGGGGGCAGATACGCAGTATTTT.

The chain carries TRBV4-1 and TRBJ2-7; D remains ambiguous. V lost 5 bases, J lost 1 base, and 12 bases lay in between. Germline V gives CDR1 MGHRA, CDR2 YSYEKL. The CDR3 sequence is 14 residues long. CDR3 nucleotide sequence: TGCGCCAGCAGCTACGAGACGCAGTCCTACGAGCAGTACTTC. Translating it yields CASSYETQSYEQYF.

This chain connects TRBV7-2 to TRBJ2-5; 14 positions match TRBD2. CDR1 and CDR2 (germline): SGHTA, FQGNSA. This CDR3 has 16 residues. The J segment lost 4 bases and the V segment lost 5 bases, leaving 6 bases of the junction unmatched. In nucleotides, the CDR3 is TGTGCCAGCAGCCCGGGGACTAGCGGGAGCATAGAGACCCAGTACTTC. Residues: CASSPGTSGSIETQYF. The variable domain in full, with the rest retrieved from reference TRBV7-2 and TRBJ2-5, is GAGVSQSPSNKVTEKGKDVELRCDPISGHTALYWYRQSLGQGLEFLIYFQGNSAPDKSGLPSDRFSAERTGGSVSTLTIQRTQQEDSAVYLCASSPGTSGSIETQYFGPGTRLLVL.

CDR3 in amino acids: CSVRTSAKYNEQFF. DNA of the CDR3: TGCAGCGTGAGGACTAGCGCTAAATACAATGAGCAGTTCTTC. This chain connects TRBV29-1 to TRBJ2-1; 9 bases are a match to TRBD2. Germline assignment: CDR1 SQVTM and CDR2 ANQGSEA. The CDR3 is made up of 14 amino acids. J lost 4 bases, V lost 6 bases, and 7 bases had no gene match.

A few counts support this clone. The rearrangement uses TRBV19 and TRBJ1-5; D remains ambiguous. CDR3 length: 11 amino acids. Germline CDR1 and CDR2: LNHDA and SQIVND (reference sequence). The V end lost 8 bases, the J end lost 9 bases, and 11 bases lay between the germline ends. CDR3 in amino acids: CASGLPAPQHF. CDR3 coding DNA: TGTGCCAGTGGACTTCCCGCGCCCCAGCATTTT.

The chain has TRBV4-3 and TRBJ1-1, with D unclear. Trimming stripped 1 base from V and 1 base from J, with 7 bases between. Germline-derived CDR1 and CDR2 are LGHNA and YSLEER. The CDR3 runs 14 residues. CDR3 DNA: TGCGCCAGCAGCCAAGGGTATGGGAACACTGAAGCTTTCTTT. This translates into CASSQGYGNTEAFF.

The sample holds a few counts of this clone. This CDR3 reads CASSLRSRPVPYF. The CDR3 bases are TGTGCCAGCAGCTTACGATCCAGGCCTGTTCCGTACTTC. The chain links TRBV13 to TRBJ2-4; D ambiguous. Between the trimmed V and J ends, which lost 2 bases and 15 bases, there was a span of 17 bases. In germline, CDR1 is PRHDT, CDR2 FYEKMQ (reference sequence). The CDR3 is made up of 13 amino acids.

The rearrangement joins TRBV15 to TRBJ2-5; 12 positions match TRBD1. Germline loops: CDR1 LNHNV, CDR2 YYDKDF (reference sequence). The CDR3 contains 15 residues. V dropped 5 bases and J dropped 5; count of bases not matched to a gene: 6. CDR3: CATSRRGQGAETQYF. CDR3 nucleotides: TGTGCCACCAGCCGGAGGGGACAGGGGGCTGAGACCCAGTACTTC.

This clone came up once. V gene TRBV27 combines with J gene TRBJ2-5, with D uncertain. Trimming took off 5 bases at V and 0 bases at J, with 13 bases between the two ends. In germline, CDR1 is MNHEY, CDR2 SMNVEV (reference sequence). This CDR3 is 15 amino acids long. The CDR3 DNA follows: TGTGCCAGCAGTGCAGGAACGACGTACCAAGAGACCCAGTACTTC. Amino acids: CASSAGTTYQETQYF.

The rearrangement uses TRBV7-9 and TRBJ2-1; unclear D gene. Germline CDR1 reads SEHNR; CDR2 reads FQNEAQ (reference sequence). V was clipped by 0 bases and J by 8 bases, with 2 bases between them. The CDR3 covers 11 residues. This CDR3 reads CASSLADEQFF. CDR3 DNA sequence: TGTGCCAGCAGCTTAGCTGATGAGCAGTTCTTC.

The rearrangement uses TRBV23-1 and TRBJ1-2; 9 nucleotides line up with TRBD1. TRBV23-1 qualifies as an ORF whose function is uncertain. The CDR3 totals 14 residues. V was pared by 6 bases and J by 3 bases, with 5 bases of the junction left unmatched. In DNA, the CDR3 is TGCGCCAGCAGACAGGGGGCGTGGGACTATGGCTACACCTTC. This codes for CASRQGAWDYGYTF.

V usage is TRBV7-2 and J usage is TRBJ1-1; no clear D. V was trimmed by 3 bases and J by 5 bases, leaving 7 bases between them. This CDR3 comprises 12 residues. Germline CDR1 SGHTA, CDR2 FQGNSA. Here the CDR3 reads CASSFGDTEAFF. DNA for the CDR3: TGTGCCAGCAGCTTTGGGGATACTGAAGCTTTCTTT.

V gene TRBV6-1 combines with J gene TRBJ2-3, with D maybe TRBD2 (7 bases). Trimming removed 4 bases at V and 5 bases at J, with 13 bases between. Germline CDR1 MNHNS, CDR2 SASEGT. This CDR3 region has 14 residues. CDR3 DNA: TGTGCCAGCAGTGTGGCGGGGGCCGGAGATACGCAGTATTTT. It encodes CASSVAGAGDTQYF.

CDR3 protein: CASSFLTGYNEQFF. CDR3 nucleotide sequence: TGCGCCAGCAGCTTTTTGACCGGTTACAATGAGCAGTTCTTC. The genes are TRBV5-1 and TRBJ2-1; D unclear. V was clipped by 2 bases and J by 4 bases, with 10 bases between them. This CDR3 has 14 amino acids. The V gene's germline CDR1 is SGHRS and CDR2 YFSETQ. Supplemented by reference TRBV5-1 and TRBJ2-1, the full variable domain reads KAGVTQTPRYLIKTRGQQVTLSCSPISGHRSVSWYQQTPGQGLQFLFEYFSETQRNKGNFPGRFSGRQFSNSRSEMNVSTLELGDSALYLCASSFLTGYNEQFFGPGTRLTVL.

CDR3 DNA sequence: TGTGCCAGCAGCCCCACCCTAGCGGGAGGGCCGTACGACATCTACGAGCAGTACTTC. Translation gives CASSPTLAGGPYDIYEQYF. The V and J genes are TRBV7-9 and TRBJ2-7, with 12 positions matching TRBD2. The CDR3 consists of 19 residues. The V segment lost 5 bases and the J segment 3 bases; nucleotides outside the gene matches: 17. Germline assignment: CDR1 SEHNR and CDR2 FQNEAQ (reference sequence).

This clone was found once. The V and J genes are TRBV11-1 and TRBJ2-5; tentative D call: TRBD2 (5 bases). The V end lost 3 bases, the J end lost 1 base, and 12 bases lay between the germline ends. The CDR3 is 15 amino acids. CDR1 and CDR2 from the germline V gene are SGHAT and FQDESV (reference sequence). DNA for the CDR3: TGTGCCAGCAGCTTTTTAGAACGGGGCCAAGAGACCCAGTACTTC. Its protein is CASSFLERGQETQYF.

The CDR3 here is CASSKTGYSYEQYF. The CDR3 nucleotides read TGCGCCAGCAGCAAAACAGGATACTCCTACGAGCAGTACTTC. V is TRBV5-1 and J is TRBJ2-7; TRBD1 might be the D (5 bases). V was cut by 4 bases and J by 0 bases, with 11 bases left in between. In germline, CDR1 is SGHRS, CDR2 YFSETQ. This CDR3 has 14 residues.

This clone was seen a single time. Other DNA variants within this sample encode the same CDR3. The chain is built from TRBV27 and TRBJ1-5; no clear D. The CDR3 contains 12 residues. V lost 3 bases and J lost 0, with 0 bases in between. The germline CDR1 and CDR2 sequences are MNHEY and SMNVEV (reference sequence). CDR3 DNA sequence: TGTGCCAGCAGTTTTAGCAATCAGCCCCAGCATTTT. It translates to CASSFSNQPQHF.

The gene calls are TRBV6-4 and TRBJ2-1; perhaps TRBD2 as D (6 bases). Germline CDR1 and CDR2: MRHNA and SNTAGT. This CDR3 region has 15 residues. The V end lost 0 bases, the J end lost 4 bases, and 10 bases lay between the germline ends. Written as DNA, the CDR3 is TGTGCCAGCAGTGACTCGGGGGGTACATACAATGAGCAGTTCTTC. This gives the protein CASSDSGGTYNEQFF.

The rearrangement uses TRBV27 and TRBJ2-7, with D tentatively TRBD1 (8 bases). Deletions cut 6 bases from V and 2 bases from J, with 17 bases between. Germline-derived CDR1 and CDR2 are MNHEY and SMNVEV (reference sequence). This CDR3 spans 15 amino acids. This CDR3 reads CASSLGQGGAYEQYF. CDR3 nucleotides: TGTGCCAGCAGCCTTGGACAGGGAGGGGCCTACGAGCAGTACTTC.

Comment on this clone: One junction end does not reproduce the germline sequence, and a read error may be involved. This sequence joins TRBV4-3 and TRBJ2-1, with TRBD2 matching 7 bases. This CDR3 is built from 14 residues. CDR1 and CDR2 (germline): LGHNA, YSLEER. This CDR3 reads CASSQDTGEGLMVF. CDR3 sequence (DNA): TGCGCCAGCAGCCAAGATACGGGGGAGGGTTTGATGGTCTTC.

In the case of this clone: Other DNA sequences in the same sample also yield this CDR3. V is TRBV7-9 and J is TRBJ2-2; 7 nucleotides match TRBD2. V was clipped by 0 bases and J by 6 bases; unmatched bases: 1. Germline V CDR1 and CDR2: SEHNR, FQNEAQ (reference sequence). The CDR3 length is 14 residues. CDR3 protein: CASSLAGGAGELFF. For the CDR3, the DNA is TGTGCCAGCAGCTTAGCGGGGGGGGCCGGGGAGCTGTTTTTT.

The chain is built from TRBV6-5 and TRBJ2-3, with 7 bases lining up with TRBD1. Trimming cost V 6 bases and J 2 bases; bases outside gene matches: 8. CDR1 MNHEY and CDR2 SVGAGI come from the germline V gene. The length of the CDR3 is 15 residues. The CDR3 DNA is TGTGCCAGCAGGGACCGGGACAGACACACAGATACGCAGTATTTT. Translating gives CASRDRDRHTDTQYF.

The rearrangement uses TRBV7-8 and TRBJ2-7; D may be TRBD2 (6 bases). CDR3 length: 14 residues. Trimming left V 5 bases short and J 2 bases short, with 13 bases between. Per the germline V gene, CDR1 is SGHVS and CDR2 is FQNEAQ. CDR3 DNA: TGTGCCAGCAGCACGCGGGACGCCACCTACGAGCAGTACTTC. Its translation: CASSTRDATYEQYF.